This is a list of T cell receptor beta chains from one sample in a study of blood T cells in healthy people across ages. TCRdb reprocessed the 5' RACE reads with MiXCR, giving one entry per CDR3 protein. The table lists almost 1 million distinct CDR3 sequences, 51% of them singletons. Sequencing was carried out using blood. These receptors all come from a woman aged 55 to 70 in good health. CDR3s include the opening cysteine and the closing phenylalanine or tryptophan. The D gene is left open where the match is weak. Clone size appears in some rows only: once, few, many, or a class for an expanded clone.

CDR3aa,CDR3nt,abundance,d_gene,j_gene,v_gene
CSAGSLSYEQYF,TGCAGTGCTGGCTCCCTCTCCTACGAGCAGTACTTC,NA,NA,TRBJ2-7,TRBV20-1
CASLTGPGGYGYTF,TGTGCCAGTCTGACCGGGCCTGGGGGCTATGGCTACACCTTC,NA,NA,TRBJ1-2,TRBV19
CSAEASGANVLTF,TGCAGCGCTGAGGCCTCTGGGGCCAACGTCCTGACTTTC,NA,NA,TRBJ2-6,TRBV29-1
CASSRLAGAGQETQYF,TGTGCCAGCAGTAGACTAGCGGGAGCCGGCCAAGAGACCCAGTACTTC,NA,TRBD2,TRBJ2-5,TRBV12-3/TRBV12-4
CASSLNSGSFGEQYF,TGTGCCAGCAGCTTAAACAGCGGGAGTTTTGGCGAGCAGTACTTC,NA,TRBD2,TRBJ2-7,TRBV7-2
CASSHSSGTRSETQYF,TGTGCCAGCAGCCATTCTAGCGGGACGAGATCGGAGACCCAGTACTTC,NA,TRBD2,TRBJ2-5,TRBV4-2
CASSRLTAQETQYF,TGCGCCAGCAGCCGGCTGACAGCCCAAGAGACCCAGTACTTC,NA,NA,TRBJ2-5,TRBV4-1
CSAGLARSYNEQFF,TGCAGTGCTGGTCTAGCTCGTTCCTACAATGAGCAGTTCTTC,many,NA,TRBJ2-1,TRBV20-1
CASSYPTGSEETQYF,TGTGCCAGCAGTTACCCGACAGGATCGGAAGAGACCCAGTACTTC,NA,NA,TRBJ2-5,TRBV28
CAISEGAVGPYEQYF,TGTGCCATCAGTGAGGGAGCTGTTGGACCCTACGAGCAGTACTTC,NA,NA,TRBJ2-7,TRBV10-3
CASSGLETDSVDEKLFF,TGCGCCAGCAGCGGGTTAGAAACGGACTCGGTGGACGAAAAACTGTTTTTT,NA,NA,TRBJ1-4,TRBV5-1
CSAREENLTPNEQFF,TGCAGTGCTAGAGAGGAAAACCTCACGCCCAATGAGCAGTTCTTC,NA,NA,TRBJ2-1,TRBV20-1
CASSEVAGGNSGASVLTF,TGTGCCAGCAGTGAAGTAGCGGGAGGGAACTCTGGGGCCAGCGTCCTGACTTTC,once,TRBD2,TRBJ2-6,TRBV6-1
CASSPPDRGSETQYF,TGTGCCAGCTCACCACCCGACAGGGGCAGTGAGACCCAGTACTTC,NA,TRBD1,TRBJ2-5,TRBV18
CASSTLAGDGSYEQYF,TGTGCCAGCAGTACCCTCGCAGGGGACGGCTCCTACGAGCAGTACTTC,few,NA,TRBJ2-7,TRBV27
CASSFSPTPGVVDEQFF,TGTGCCAGCAGCTTTTCTCCGACACCCGGAGTGGTCGATGAGCAGTTCTTC,few,NA,TRBJ2-1,TRBV7-9
CASSSTFDEQYF,TGTGCCAGCAGCTCGACTTTCGACGAGCAGTACTTC,NA,NA,TRBJ2-7,TRBV11-2
CASNEAPSTDTQYF,TGTGCCAGCAACGAGGCACCTAGCACAGATACGCAGTATTTT,NA,NA,TRBJ2-3,TRBV6-1
CASSFREVLDTQYF,TGTGCCAGCAGCTTCCGGGAGGTTTTAGATACGCAGTATTTT,NA,TRBD2,TRBJ2-3,TRBV7-2
CASSLERNKETQYF,TGTGCCAGCAGCTTAGAGCGGAATAAAGAGACCCAGTACTTC,once,NA,TRBJ2-5,TRBV11-2
CSAQERPANSPLHF,TGCAGTGCCCAGGAGCGGCCGGCTAATTCACCCCTCCACTTT,NA,NA,TRBJ1-6,TRBV20-1
CSVEFRGRETQYF,TGCAGCGTTGAATTCAGGGGGAGGGAGACCCAGTACTTC,NA,NA,TRBJ2-5,TRBV29-1
CASSPLGEIEQFF,TGTGCCAGCAGCCCCCTCGGGGAGATTGAGCAGTTCTTC,NA,NA,TRBJ2-1,TRBV5-6
CASSQTGLWYDGSPLHF,TGTGCCAGCAGTCAGACAGGGCTCTGGTACGACGGTTCACCCCTCCACTTT,NA,TRBD1,TRBJ1-6,TRBV27
CASSSGTSPGYEQYF,TGCGCCAGCAGCTCCGGGACTAGCCCCGGGTACGAGCAGTACTTC,NA,TRBD2,TRBJ2-7,TRBV5-1
CASRIGQNNEKLFF,TGTGCCAGCAGAATAGGGCAGAATAATGAAAAACTGTTTTTT,NA,NA,TRBJ1-4,TRBV6-5
CASSLMEGGTYEQYF,TGTGCCAGCAGCTTAATGGAGGGGGGGACCTACGAGCAGTACTTC,NA,NA,TRBJ2-7,TRBV7-8
CASSAGTSGTFGGELFF,TGTGCCAGCAGTGCTGGGACTAGCGGGACCTTCGGCGGGGAGCTGTTTTTT,NA,TRBD2,TRBJ2-2,TRBV6-2/TRBV6-3
CASRGWRDLDTQYF,TGTGCCAGCAGGGGTTGGAGGGACCTAGATACGCAGTATTTT,NA,NA,TRBJ2-3,TRBV27
CASSYGDGQYF,TGCGCCAGCAGCTACGGGGATGGGCAGTACTTC,once,NA,TRBJ2-4,TRBV5-1
CASSPTSQGGGHTF,TGTGCCAGCAGTCCGACCTCTCAGGGTGGAGGCCACACCTTC,NA,NA,TRBJ1-2,TRBV12-3/TRBV12-4
CATGRAYEQFF,TGTGCCACAGGAAGGGCCTATGAGCAGTTCTTC,NA,NA,TRBJ2-1,TRBV10-3
CASSLALTPSGYTF,TGTGCCAGCAGTTTAGCGCTTACCCCCTCAGGCTACACCTTC,NA,NA,TRBJ1-2,TRBV12-3/TRBV12-4
CASSARPGSSETQYF,TGTGCCAGCAGTGCCCGCCCGGGATCTTCAGAGACCCAGTACTTC,NA,NA,TRBJ2-5,TRBV6-5
CSVLTGGLDYEQYF,TGCAGCGTCCTAACAGGGGGTCTCGACTACGAGCAGTACTTC,NA,TRBD1,TRBJ2-7,TRBV29-1